This TCR beta chain was recorded in a study of tumor-infiltrating lymphocytes in primary liver carcinoma. Findings of the study overall: Among the pair types, tumor region pairs showed more overlap than tumor-adjacent and tumor-blood pairs.

V gave up 0 bases and J gave up 5 bases; unmatched junction bases: 5. Germline V gives CDR1 KGHSH, CDR2 LQKENI. The CDR3 runs 15 residues. Unsorted bulk tissue of roughly 20-31 mg yielded co-extracted RNA and DNA. This clonotype occurred a few times. Its antigen is unknown. Production of TCR beta cDNA used approximately 0.55 ug total RNA together with a constant-region primer. Amplification in three nested multiplex PCR rounds with slightly modified ARM-PCR gave rise to TCR beta libraries. Each of the first two PCR rounds ran nine to ten cycles with TRBV1-TRBV30 forward and C-beta reverse primers. Each CDR3 protein gets one entry after TCRdb re-called the multiplex PCR reads with MiXCR. There are over 45,000 distinct CDR3 sequences in the sample; roughly 70% occur only once, and roughly 27% lies in the top ten.

The TCR comes from a man aged 35-49 years with primary liver carcinoma and hepatitis B virus infection. The chain has TRBV18 and TRBJ2-7; 9 positions match TRBD1. The sample taken for sequencing was liver tumor tissue from sampling region 5. As for subset: tumor region T5, tumor centre. DNA of the CDR3: TGTGCCAGCTCACCACCGGGACAGGGAGGCCACGAGCAGTACTTC. As protein: CASSPPGQGGHEQYF.